This entry describes one T cell receptor (beta chain). Its antigen target is currently unknown. No much larger clone exists at a distance of one base, and base qualities are not known. The data are from a study of CD8+CD57+ T cells in acquired aplastic anemia (dated by TCRdb to the late 2010s). Regarding the complete study: A mean of around 3.2 ug of DNA, ranging from roughly 0.19 to 30 ug, was extracted from sorted CD4+ and CD8+ cells. A CD8+CD57+ expansion meant a frequency higher than the mean frequency seen in healthy subjects. Results and caveats for the whole study, not just this receptor: Patients and healthy controls showed no significant difference in CD8+ Simpson's diversity (P=0.060). Although around 30 CD8+ CDR3 sequences were shared by patients and controls, these sequences appeared highly expressed in patients and within the immunodominant clones of patients.

From cysteine to phenylalanine, the CDR3 is 16 amino acids long. The DNA shown is the 48-base CDR3, in frame from base 1. CDR1 is given as LGHNA and CDR2 as YNFKEQ, both from the germline V gene. Trimming takes 0 bases from V and 4 bases from J, and the germline ends sit 10 bases apart. Flow cytometry had shown CD8+CD57+ cell expansion in the patients selected for sequencing. All patients had severe acquired aplastic anemia diagnosed by International Study of Aplastic Anemia and Agranulocytosis and Camitta criteria. No therapy had been received by the patients at the time of blood sampling. The study deep-sequenced TCR repertoires of sorted CD4+ and CD8+ blood T cells from severe aplastic anemia patients and healthy subjects. Patients were enrolled in the USA under clinicaltrials.gov protocols 00001620, 01623167, 00001397, 00071045, 00081523 and 00961064. Ficoll-Paque density gradient centrifugation was used to isolate peripheral blood mononuclear cells. Before DNA extraction, CD4+ and CD8+ T cells were sorted by FACS or by magnetic beads.

TCR beta VDJ combination and CDR3 sequence profiling used genomic DNA as the template. An Illumina HiSeq 2000 was used for TCR repertoire sequencing. For the original study's pipeline: Repertoire assessment relied on Simpson's diversity index, CDR3 size and DJ length profiles, and TRBV/TRBJ rearrangement plots. The immunodominant clone was defined as the most abundant DNA sequence in deep sequencing data. CDR3 amino acid sequences were checked for sharing between subjects and were compared against published repertoires and the VDJdb database. Starting from the raw public reads, TCRdb applied fastp trimming at Q25, assembled clones with MiXCR and retained in-frame beta chains. Merged by CDR3 protein, the rows form single entries marked with the most common genes and DNA. For this entry, the V and J calls and clone size follow TCRdb and not the study's own pipeline. Across this sample there are about 58,000 distinct CDR3 sequences, with about 56% seen only once. In total, the top ten clones hold roughly 15% of the sample.

The sequenced sample consisted of sorted CD4+, CD8+, or CD8+CD57+ T cells (not recorded which) from PBMCs. This TCR was sampled from a human donor with aplastic anemia. The chain uses TRBV4-2 and TRBJ2-6; too little of a D gene remains to name it. CDR3 loop: CASSQDLGSGANVLTF. The DNA reads TGTGCCAGCAGCCAAGATCTAGGATCCGGGGCCAACGTCCTGACTTTC.